A selection of T cell receptor beta chains follows, all from one sample in a study of cytomegalovirus exposure and HLA in healthy donors. TCRdb's copy holds only in-frame clones and misses some; the assay was immunoSEQ multiplex PCR. Here the sample spans around 65,000 clones, around four fifths being singletons. Sequencing was done on a sample of PBMCs. The receptor set was obtained from a woman in her twenties or thirties in good health and CMV-seronegative. Each CDR3 is given with its conserved first and last residue. Each record gives: V gene, CDR3 length, clone size, D gene, J gene, CDR3 DNA, CDR3 protein. The D gene is left open where the match is weak. Clone size is not always given. Where it is, it says once, few, many or a class for expanded clones.

V gene: TRBV30; CDR3 length: 14; clone size: .; D gene: .; J gene: TRBJ1-1; CDR3 DNA: TGTGCCTGGAATACGGTCCGTTCGGGCACTGAAGCTTTCTTT; CDR3 protein: CAWNTVRSGTEAFF
V gene: TRBV28; CDR3 length: 13; clone size: few; D gene: .; J gene: TRBJ1-2; CDR3 DNA: TGTGCCAGCAGTTTGGCCAGGGCCGCCGGCTACACCTTC; CDR3 protein: CASSLARAAGYTF
V gene: TRBV4-3; CDR3 length: 15; clone size: .; D gene: TRBD2; J gene: TRBJ2-1; CDR3 DNA: TGCGCCAGCAGCCAAGTCGGGACTACCTTCAATGAGCAGTTCTTC; CDR3 protein: CASSQVGTTFNEQFF
V gene: TRBV4-3; CDR3 length: 16; clone size: .; D gene: .; J gene: TRBJ1-1; CDR3 DNA: TGCGCCAGCAGCCAAGATTGGGGCAGCATGAACACTGAAGCTTTCTTT; CDR3 protein: CASSQDWGSMNTEAFF
V gene: TRBV5-1; CDR3 length: 13; clone size: .; D gene: TRBD1; J gene: TRBJ2-7; CDR3 DNA: TGCGCCAGCAGCTTTGGGACAGGCTACGAGCAGTACTTC; CDR3 protein: CASSFGTGYEQYF
V gene: TRBV28; CDR3 length: 14; clone size: .; D gene: .; J gene: TRBJ1-5; CDR3 DNA: TGTGCCAGCAGTTGGATGGGCGGCAATCAGCCCCAGCATTTT; CDR3 protein: CASSWMGGNQPQHF
V gene: TRBV6-5; CDR3 length: 11; clone size: .; D gene: .; J gene: TRBJ1-1; CDR3 DNA: TGTGCCAGCGCGTCCGGGACTTTGGCTTTCTTT; CDR3 protein: CASASGTLAFF
V gene: TRBV10-2; CDR3 length: 12; clone size: few; D gene: .; J gene: TRBJ2-1; CDR3 DNA: TGCGCCAGCAACGGGGGCGGGAGTGAGCAGTTCTTC; CDR3 protein: CASNGGGSEQFF
V gene: TRBV4-1; CDR3 length: 16; clone size: .; D gene: .; J gene: TRBJ1-6; CDR3 DNA: TGCGCCAGCAGCCGCACCCCCCAGGGTAACAATTCACCCCTCCACTTT; CDR3 protein: CASSRTPQGNNSPLHF
V gene: TRBV30; CDR3 length: 14; clone size: .; D gene: .; J gene: TRBJ1-1; CDR3 DNA: TGTGCCGGACGCGGCCGGGGGATGAACACTGAAGCTTTCTTT; CDR3 protein: CAGRGRGMNTEAFF
V gene: TRBV5-3; CDR3 length: 14; clone size: few; D gene: .; J gene: TRBJ1-1; CDR3 DNA: TGTGCCAGAAGCTTGGGAGGCGGGTCACCTGAAGCTTTCTTT; CDR3 protein: CARSLGGGSPEAFF
V gene: TRBV6-5; CDR3 length: 12; clone size: few; D gene: .; J gene: TRBJ1-4; CDR3 DNA: TGTGCCAGCAGATCATCCAGCGGAAAACTGTTTTTT; CDR3 protein: CASRSSSGKLFF
V gene: TRBV6-1; CDR3 length: 14; clone size: .; D gene: TRBD1; J gene: TRBJ1-4; CDR3 DNA: TGTGCCAGCCGGGGGACAGGGGAATGGGAAAAACTGTTTTTT; CDR3 protein: CASRGTGEWEKLFF
V gene: TRBV9; CDR3 length: 14; clone size: .; D gene: .; J gene: TRBJ1-1; CDR3 DNA: TGTGCCAGCAGCGTTGGCAGGGCGGCCACTGAAGCTTTCTTT; CDR3 protein: CASSVGRAATEAFF
V gene: TRBV15; CDR3 length: 13; clone size: .; D gene: .; J gene: TRBJ1-2; CDR3 DNA: TGTGCCACCAGCAGAGCCCTTGCGGATGGCTACACCTTC; CDR3 protein: CATSRALADGYTF
V gene: TRBV7-9; CDR3 length: 14; clone size: once; D gene: .; J gene: TRBJ1-2; CDR3 DNA: TGTGCCAGCAGCTTACCCGGGGGTACCTATGGCTACACCTTC; CDR3 protein: CASSLPGGTYGYTF
V gene: TRBV11-2; CDR3 length: 14; clone size: .; D gene: .; J gene: TRBJ1-1; CDR3 DNA: TGTGCCAGCAGCGCCGGACAGTTGAACACTGAAGCTTTCTTT; CDR3 protein: CASSAGQLNTEAFF
V gene: TRBV7-9; CDR3 length: 14; clone size: .; D gene: TRBD1; J gene: TRBJ1-1; CDR3 DNA: TGTGCCAGCAGCCCTAGGGGGACAGACTCTGAAGCTTTCTTT; CDR3 protein: CASSPRGTDSEAFF
V gene: TRBV7-6; CDR3 length: 17; clone size: .; D gene: .; J gene: TRBJ2-7; CDR3 DNA: TGTGCCAGCAGCTCCATGATGCCGGGACACAAAACGTACGAGCAGTACTTC; CDR3 protein: CASSSMMPGHKTYEQYF
V gene: TRBV6-1; CDR3 length: 14; clone size: .; D gene: TRBD1; J gene: TRBJ2-7; CDR3 DNA: TGTGCCAGCAGTGACTTGACAGGGGGCAACGAGCAGTACTTC; CDR3 protein: CASSDLTGGNEQYF
V gene: TRBV19; CDR3 length: 13; clone size: .; D gene: TRBD1; J gene: TRBJ1-1; CDR3 DNA: TGTGCCAGCCGGGACAGAATGAACACTGAAGCTTTCTTT; CDR3 protein: CASRDRMNTEAFF
V gene: TRBV2; CDR3 length: 15; clone size: .; D gene: TRBD1; J gene: TRBJ2-3; CDR3 DNA: TGTGCCAGCAGGGGACAGGGGGCCAACACAGATACGCAGTATTTT; CDR3 protein: CASRGQGANTDTQYF
V gene: TRBV13; CDR3 length: 15; clone size: .; D gene: .; J gene: TRBJ2-7; CDR3 DNA: TGTGCCAGCAGCTTAGCGGGGGGCGCAGCCTACGAGCAGTACTTC; CDR3 protein: CASSLAGGAAYEQYF
V gene: TRBV7-3; CDR3 length: 13; clone size: .; D gene: TRBD1; J gene: TRBJ2-7; CDR3 DNA: TGTGCCAGCAGCTGGGGAACAGGGGGCGAGCAGTACTTC; CDR3 protein: CASSWGTGGEQYF
V gene: TRBV29-1; CDR3 length: 12; clone size: .; D gene: TRBD1; J gene: TRBJ1-1; CDR3 DNA: TGCAGCGCTGGGACAGTGAACACTGAAGCTTTCTTT; CDR3 protein: CSAGTVNTEAFF